The 6 T cell receptor beta chains below all came from one sample that was sequenced in a study of T cell repertoires in cytomegalovirus infection. No antigen is known for these receptors. TCRdb independently ran MiXCR on the reads; one entry per CDR3 protein. Of 700,000 to 950,000 distinct CDR3 sequences in the sample, around a third are singletons; the top ten hold around 12%. The material sequenced was cultured CD8+ T cells from PBMCs, taken from culture after CMV antigen stimulation. These TCRs come from a human donor in good health (CMV status not recorded). Some clones in this sample may be carry-over from other donors' samples.

The chain employs TRBV19 and TRBJ1-5; possible D gene TRBD1, 6 bases. Germline-derived CDR1 and CDR2 are LNHDA and SQIVND (reference sequence). The V end was cut by 7 bases, the J end by 4 bases, with 17 bases between. CDR3 length: 15 residues. CDR3 sequence reads: CASIPSRGSNQPQHF. The DNA for the CDR3 is TGTGCCAGTATCCCCTCGAGGGGGAGTAATCAGCCCCAGCATTTT.

J is TRBJ1-1 and V is TRBV12-3 or TRBV12-4, with D possibly being TRBD1 (6 bases). This CDR3 is 10 amino acids long. The V end was cut by 8 bases, the J end by 7 bases, with 8 bases between. CDR3 in amino acids: CASVGGEAFF. The CDR3 DNA is TGTGCCAGCGTAGGGGGTGAAGCTTTCTTT.

The chain is built from TRBV29-1 and TRBJ1-2; a weak D match, TRBD1 (5 bases). This CDR3 comprises 14 residues. CDR1 is SQVTM and CDR2 is ANQGSEA in the germline V gene. Trimming pared 3 bases from V and 3 bases from J, leaving 14 bases between. CDR3 sequence reads: CSVESDLGDYGYTF. DNA of the CDR3: TGCAGCGTTGAGTCGGATCTAGGGGACTATGGCTACACCTTC.

This clonotype has just a few counts. Here the CDR3 reads CASSPRDSALSYNEQFF. CDR3 in DNA: TGTGCCAGCAGCCCCCGGGACAGCGCTTTATCCTACAATGAGCAGTTCTTC. V usage is TRBV7-6 and J usage is TRBJ2-1; TRBD1 agrees at 7 bases. Trimming at V came to 5 bases and at J to 1 base, leaving 11 bases not matched to a gene. The CDR3 contains 17 residues. Germline CDR1 reads SGHVS; CDR2 reads FNYEAQ.

The rearrangement links TRBV5-1 to TRBJ2-7; possibly TRBD1 for D (6 bases). The V gene lost 0 bases and the J gene lost 3 bases, with 16 bases spanning the gap. The CDR3 has 16 residues. Germline assignment: CDR1 SGHRS and CDR2 YFSETQ. The CDR3 region is CASSLDWGRPFYEQYV. DNA of the CDR3: TGCGCCAGCAGCTTGGATTGGGGGCGGCCGTTCTACGAGCAGTACGTC.

This clonotype was picked up a small number of times. The V gene is TRBV5-6, the J gene TRBJ1-1; D might be TRBD1 (5 bases). The CDR3 loop spans 14 amino acids. Trimming cost V 0 bases and J 11 bases, with 17 bases left between them. Germline V CDR1 and CDR2: SGHDT, YYEEEE. The DNA of the CDR3 is TGTGCCAGCAGCTTGGGACAGAGCAGAAAGTCGGCTTTCTTT. As protein: CASSLGQSRKSAFF.